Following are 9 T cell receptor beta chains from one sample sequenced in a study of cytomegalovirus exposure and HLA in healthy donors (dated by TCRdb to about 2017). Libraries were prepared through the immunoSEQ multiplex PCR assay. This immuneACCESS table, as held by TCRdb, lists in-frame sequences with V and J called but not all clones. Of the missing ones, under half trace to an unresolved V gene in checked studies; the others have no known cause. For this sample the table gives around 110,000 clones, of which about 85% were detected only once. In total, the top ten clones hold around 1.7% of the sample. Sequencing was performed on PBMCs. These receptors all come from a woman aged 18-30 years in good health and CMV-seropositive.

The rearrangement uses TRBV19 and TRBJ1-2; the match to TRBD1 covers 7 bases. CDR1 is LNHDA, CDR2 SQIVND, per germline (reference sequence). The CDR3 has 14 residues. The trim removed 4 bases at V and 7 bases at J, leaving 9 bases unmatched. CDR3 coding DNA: TGTGCCAGTAGTACCCGACAGGGTCGGGGTGGCTACACCTTC. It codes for CASSTRQGRGGYTF.

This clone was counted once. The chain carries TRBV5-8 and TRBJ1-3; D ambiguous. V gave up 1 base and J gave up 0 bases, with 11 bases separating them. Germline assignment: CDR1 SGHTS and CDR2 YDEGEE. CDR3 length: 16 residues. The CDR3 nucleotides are TGTGCCAGCAGCTTGTTGGCCTCACGCTCTGGAAACACCATATATTTT. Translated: CASSLLASRSGNTIYF.

The CDR3 reads CASSRGATGGGRETQYF. CDR3 nucleotide sequence: TGTGCCAGCAGCCGTGGTGCGACAGGGGGTGGTCGGGAGACCCAGTACTTC. The chain couples TRBV9 to TRBJ2-5, with 9 nucleotides matching TRBD1. CDR3 length equals 17 residues. Germline values: CDR1 SGDLS, CDR2 YYNGEE. Trimming cost V 4 bases and J 5 bases; bases outside gene matches: 15.

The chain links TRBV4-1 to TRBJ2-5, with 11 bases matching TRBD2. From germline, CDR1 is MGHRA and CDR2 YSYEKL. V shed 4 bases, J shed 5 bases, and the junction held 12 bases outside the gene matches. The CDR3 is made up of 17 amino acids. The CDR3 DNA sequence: TGCGCCAGCAGCCTCTCCGGACTAGCGGGTTCAGGCGAGACCCAGTACTTC. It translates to CASSLSGLAGSGETQYF.

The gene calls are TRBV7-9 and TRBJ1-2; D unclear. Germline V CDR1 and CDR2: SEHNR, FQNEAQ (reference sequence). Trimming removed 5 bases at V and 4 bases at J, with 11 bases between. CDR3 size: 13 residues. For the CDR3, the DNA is TGTGCCAGCAGCCCCGTCTCAGGCTATGGCTACACCTTC. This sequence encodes CASSPVSGYGYTF.

CDR3 residues: CASSREPGLAPTDTQYF. The CDR3 region has the DNA TGCGCCAGCAGCCGGGAGCCGGGACTAGCTCCCACAGATACGCAGTATTTT. This chain connects TRBV4-1 to TRBJ2-3; 9 nucleotides match TRBD2. The CDR3 sequence is 17 residues long. Germline assignment: CDR1 MGHRA and CDR2 YSYEKL. The V segment lost 4 bases and the J segment 2 bases; nucleotides outside the gene matches: 10.

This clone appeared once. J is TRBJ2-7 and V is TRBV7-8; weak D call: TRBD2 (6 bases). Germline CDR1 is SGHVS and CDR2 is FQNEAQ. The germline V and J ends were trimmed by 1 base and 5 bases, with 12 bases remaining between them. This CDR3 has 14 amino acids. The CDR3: CASSLGGTFNEQYV. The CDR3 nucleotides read TGTGCCAGCAGCTTAGGAGGGACTTTCAACGAGCAGTACGTC.

CDR3 nucleotides: TGCGCCAGCAGCCCTCCGGGACAAGACACCGGGGAGCTGTTTTTT. Protein sequence: CASSPPGQDTGELFF. The gene calls are TRBV5-1 and TRBJ2-2, with D maybe TRBD1 (6 bases). The length of the CDR3 is 15 residues. Per the germline V gene, CDR1 is SGHRS and CDR2 is YFSETQ. The germline V and J ends were trimmed by 4 bases and 3 bases, with 13 bases remaining between them.

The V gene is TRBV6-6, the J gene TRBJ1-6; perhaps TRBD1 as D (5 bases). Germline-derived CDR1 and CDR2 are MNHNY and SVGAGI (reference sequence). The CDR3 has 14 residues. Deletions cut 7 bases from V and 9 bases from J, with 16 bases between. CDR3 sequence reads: CASILSRGTSPLHF. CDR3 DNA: TGTGCCAGCATTCTGTCCCGGGGGACTTCACCCCTCCACTTT.